Detailed here is one TCR beta chain. Its target is unknown. PCR involved 60 Vbeta and 13 Jbeta primers. TCRdb's copy holds only in-frame clones and misses some; the assay was immunoSEQ multiplex PCR. Of more than 100,000 clones listed, around 76% are singletons. V trimming: 6 bases; J trimming: 4 bases; junction bases outside the gene matches: 6. This CDR3 is 15 amino acids long. Germline V CDR1 and CDR2: LNHDA, SQIVND (reference sequence). This entry belongs to a study of cytomegalovirus exposure and HLA in healthy donors. The study, taken as a whole, reports: According to an earlier analysis, most TCR beta V segments yielded productive rearrangements about 90% or about 30% of the time. Cytomegalovirus status was reportedly diagnosed by the classifier with high sensitivity and specificity. A later analysis appeared to link common viral pathogens to several of the most significant clusters.

The source material was PBMCs. The genes are TRBV19 and TRBJ1-2; 12 bases are shared with TRBD1. The receptor comes from a man aged 55 to 70 in good health and CMV-seropositive. The CDR3 DNA is TGTGCCAGTAGGAGAGAGGGACAGGGGGCCTATGGCTACACCTTC. Translation: CASRREGQGAYGYTF.